A single sample is the source of the 4 T cell receptor beta chains below, sequenced in a study of T cells in Graves' hyperthyroidism and ophthalmopathy. Authors of the study amplified TCR beta CDR3 regions from RNA transcripts. An initial round of RT-PCR targeting the TCR CDR3 relied on the HTBI primer set. Each CDR3 protein gets one entry after TCRdb re-called the multiplex PCR reads with MiXCR. In the table there are about 580,000 distinct CDR3 sequences, around 42% of which are singletons. Sequenced sample: peripheral blood or thyroid tissue (not recorded which). The receptors shown here come from a woman aged 18 to 35 with Graves' hyperthyroidism.

Many counts were recorded for this clonotype. The genes are TRBV6-1 and TRBJ1-5, with no clear D. Germline-derived CDR1 and CDR2 are MNHNS and SASEGT. The CDR3 spans 11 residues. V lost 6 bases, J lost 3 bases, and 3 bases lay in between. This chain's CDR3 is CASRDNQPQHF. The CDR3 DNA follows: TGTGCCAGCAGAGACAATCAGCCCCAGCATTTT.

The table lists this clonotype with a few counts. The J gene is TRBJ2-7, the V gene TRBV5-1; 9 positions agree with TRBD1. The germline CDR1 and CDR2 sequences are SGHRS and YFSETQ. This CDR3 spans 15 amino acids. V shed 4 bases, J shed 4 bases, and the junction held 9 bases outside the gene matches. CDR3 DNA sequence: TGCGCCAGCAGCCTAAGGACAGGGGAATCTTACGAGCAGTACTTC. Amino acids: CASSLRTGESYEQYF.

The chain employs TRBV2 and TRBJ1-1, with TRBD1 as a possible D gene (6 bases). Trimming took off 8 bases at V and 3 bases at J, with 10 bases between the two ends. The CDR3 is made up of 12 amino acids. Per the germline V gene, CDR1 is SNHLY and CDR2 is FYNNEI. CDR3 sequence reads: CASPRQDTEAFF. In DNA, the CDR3 is TGTGCCAGCCCGAGACAGGACACTGAAGCTTTCTTT.

A word on this clonotype: The CDR3 does not end in the conserved phenylalanine or tryptophan, so this is likely a read error. The genes are TRBV4-1 and TRBJ1-1; D is ambiguous. The germline V gene encodes CDR1 MGHRA and CDR2 YSYEKL. V lost 5 bases to trimming and J lost 1 base, with 8 bases between them. This CDR3 has 13 amino acids. Written as DNA, the CDR3 is TGCGCCAGCAGCGGGGAGAGGAACACTGAAGCTTTCCTT. It encodes CASSGERNTEAFL.